This entry describes one T cell receptor beta chain. Its antigen has not been determined. Base qualities are not at hand, and no much larger clone is one base apart. This sample stems from a study of response to subunit inactivated influenza vaccine (dated by TCRdb to 2017 to 2018). Notes on the research overall: Deep quantitative profiling of the T cell receptor repertoire was used in the study to follow responses to a trivalent subunit inactivated influenza vaccine. Overall study outcomes, separate from this receptor: According to the authors, only a limited number of new T cells may be recruited by each seasonal influenza vaccination.

Library preparation was by RT-PCR. The instrument given in TCRdb is Illumina HiSeq 2500. TCRdb trimmed public reads at Q25 via fastp, called clones via MiXCR and kept in-frame beta chains. Each CDR3 protein appears once, grouped with its most common genes and DNA. The sample table shows about 480,000 distinct CDR3 sequences, and about 25% are seen once. The ten largest account for 1.9% of the sample. This receptor was obtained from a man aged 50 or older who received an inactivated influenza vaccine. Donor details come from another sample of the same person, matched by shared clones. The source was CD4+ T cells sorted from PBMCs, collected more than 4 days after vaccination.

The nucleotide sequence is given as TGTGCCAGCAGTTCTCTCCGACCGGTGACAGACGCCCAGTACTTC. Its translation is CASSSLRPVTDAQYF. The rearranged chain carries TRBV6-2 or TRBV6-3 and TRBJ2-5; TRBD1 is a weak D gene call, 5 bases matching. For CDR1 and CDR2, the germline V gene lists MNHEY and SVGEGT. From the cysteine through the phenylalanine, the CDR3 covers 15 amino acids. Only CDR3 DNA is held: 45 bases, read in frame from base 1. V was cut back by 4 bases and J by 9 bases, leaving a gap of 21 bases between them.